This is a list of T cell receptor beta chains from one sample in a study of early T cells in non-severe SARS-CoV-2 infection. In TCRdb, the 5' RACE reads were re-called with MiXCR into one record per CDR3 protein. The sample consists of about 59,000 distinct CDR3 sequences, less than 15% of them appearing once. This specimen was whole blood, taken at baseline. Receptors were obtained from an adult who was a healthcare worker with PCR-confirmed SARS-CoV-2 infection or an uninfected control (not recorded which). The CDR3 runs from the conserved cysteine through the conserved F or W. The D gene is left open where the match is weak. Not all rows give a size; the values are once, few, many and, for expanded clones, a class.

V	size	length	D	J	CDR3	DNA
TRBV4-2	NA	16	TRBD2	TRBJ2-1	CASSPNLAGDWGEQFF	TGTGCCAGCAGCCCTAATCTAGCGGGAGACTGGGGTGAGCAGTTCTTC
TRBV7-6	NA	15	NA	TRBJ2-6	CASSTRISGANVLTF	TGTGCCAGCAGCACCAGGATCTCTGGGGCCAACGTCCTGACTTTC
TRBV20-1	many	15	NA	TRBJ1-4	CSAPGQGGFFGKLFF	TGCAGTGCCCCTGGCCAGGGCGGGTTCTTCGGAAAACTGTTTTTT
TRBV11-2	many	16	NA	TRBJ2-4	CASSTAFGGAKNIQYF	TGTGCCAGCAGCACCGCCTTTGGGGGCGCCAAAAACATTCAGTACTTC
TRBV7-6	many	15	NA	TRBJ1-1	CASSPAWGANTEAFF	TGTGCCAGCAGCCCCGCGTGGGGGGCGAACACTGAAGCTTTCTTT
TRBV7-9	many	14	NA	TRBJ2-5	CASSLVGPGKTQYF	TGTGCCAGCAGCTTAGTCGGCCCGGGGAAGACCCAGTACTTC
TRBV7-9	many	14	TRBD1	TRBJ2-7	CASSHRDRVDEQYF	TGTGCCAGCAGCCACCGGGACAGGGTCGACGAGCAGTACTTC
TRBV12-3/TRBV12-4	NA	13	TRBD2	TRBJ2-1	CAITGTSANEQFF	TGTGCCATTACCGGGACTAGCGCTAATGAGCAGTTCTTC
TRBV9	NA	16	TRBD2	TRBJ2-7	CASSTIGTSGGSEQYF	TGTGCCAGCAGCACAATCGGGACTAGCGGGGGGTCCGAGCAGTACTTC
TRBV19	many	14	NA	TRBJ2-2	CASSAQGYTGELFF	TGTGCCAGTAGTGCTCAGGGGTACACCGGGGAGCTGTTTTTT
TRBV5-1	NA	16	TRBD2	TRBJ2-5	CASSLGAGGPQETQYF	TGCGCCAGCAGCTTAGGAGCGGGGGGGCCTCAGGAGACCCAGTACTTC
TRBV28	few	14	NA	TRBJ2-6	CASSLWSGANVLTF	TGTGCCAGCAGTTTATGGTCTGGGGCCAACGTCCTGACTTTC
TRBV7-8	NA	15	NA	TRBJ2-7	CASSLERGTWYEQYF	TGTGCCAGCAGCTTAGAGAGAGGAACCTGGTACGAGCAGTACTTC
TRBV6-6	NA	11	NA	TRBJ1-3	CASRLGDTIYF	TGTGCCAGCAGGCTGGGGGACACCATATATTTT
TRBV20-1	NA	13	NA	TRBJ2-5	CSARREVVETQYF	TGCAGTGCTCGGAGGGAGGTTGTTGAGACCCAGTACTTC
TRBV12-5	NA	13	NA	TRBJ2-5	CASGPTATETQYF	TGTGCTAGTGGTCCTACAGCAACAGAGACCCAGTACTTC
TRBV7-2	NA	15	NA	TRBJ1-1	CASSLAPGLNTEAFF	TGTGCCAGCAGCTTAGCTCCAGGCTTGAACACTGAAGCTTTCTTT
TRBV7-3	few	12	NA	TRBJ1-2	CASSSRTDGYTF	TGTGCCAGCAGCTCTCGGACTGATGGCTACACCTTC
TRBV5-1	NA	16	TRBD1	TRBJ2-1	CASSAFGTGAGSEQFF	TGCGCCAGCAGCGCTTTTGGGACAGGGGCGGGCAGTGAGCAGTTCTTC
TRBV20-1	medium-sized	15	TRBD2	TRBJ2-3	CSASRLAGEPDTQYF	TGCAGTGCTAGCAGACTAGCGGGAGAGCCAGATACGCAGTATTTT
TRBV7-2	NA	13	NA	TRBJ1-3	CASSHGTDNTIYF	TGTGCCAGCAGCCACGGGACGGATAATACAATATATTTT
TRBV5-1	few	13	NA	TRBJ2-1	CASSSFSGTEQFF	TGCGCCAGCAGTTCCTTCTCCGGGACAGAGCAGTTCTTC
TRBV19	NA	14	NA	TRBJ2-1	CASSIYGTRKEQFF	TGTGCCAGTAGTATATATGGGACTCGAAAAGAGCAGTTCTTC
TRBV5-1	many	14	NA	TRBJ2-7	CASSPDLETYEQYF	TGCGCCAGCAGCCCGGATCTGGAAACCTACGAGCAGTACTTC
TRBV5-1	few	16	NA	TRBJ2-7	CASSLEGVSDSYEQYF	TGCGCCAGCAGCTTGGAAGGGGTCTCCGACTCCTACGAGCAGTACTTC
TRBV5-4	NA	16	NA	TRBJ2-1	CASSRGRSSSYNEQFF	TGTGCCAGCAGTCGAGGACGGTCGAGCTCCTACAATGAGCAGTTCTTC
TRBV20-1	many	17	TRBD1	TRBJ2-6	CSASSDRGRLGANVLTF	TGCAGTGCTTCGTCGGACAGGGGGCGCTTGGGGGCCAACGTCCTGACTTTC
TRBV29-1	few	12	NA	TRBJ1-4	CSVGGIGEKLFF	TGCAGCGTGGGGGGGATTGGGGAAAAACTGTTTTTT
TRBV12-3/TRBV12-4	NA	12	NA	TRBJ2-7	CASSFYSYEQYF	TGTGCCAGCAGTTTTTACAGTTACGAGCAGTACTTC
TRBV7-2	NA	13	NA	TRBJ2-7	CASRSTITYEQYF	TGTGCCAGCAGGAGTACCATTACCTACGAGCAGTACTTC
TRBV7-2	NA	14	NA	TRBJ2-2	CASSLGRPTGELFF	TGTGCCAGCAGCTTAGGCCGGCCCACCGGGGAGCTGTTTTTT
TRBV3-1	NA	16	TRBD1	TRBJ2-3	CASSPWTGRNTDTQYF	TGTGCCAGCAGCCCATGGACAGGGCGGAACACAGATACGCAGTATTTT
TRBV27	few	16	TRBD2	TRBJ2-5	CASSFGLAGPQETQYF	TGTGCCAGCAGTTTTGGACTAGCGGGGCCTCAAGAGACCCAGTACTTC
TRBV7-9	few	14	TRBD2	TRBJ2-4	CASSLGGVRDIQYF	TGTGCCAGCAGCTTGGGAGGGGTGAGGGACATTCAGTACTTC
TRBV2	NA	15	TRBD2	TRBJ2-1	CASSGELAVYNEQFF	TGTGCCAGCAGTGGGGAACTAGCGGTCTACAATGAGCAGTTCTTC
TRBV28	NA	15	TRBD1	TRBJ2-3	CASSRQGVMTDTQYF	TGTGCCAGCAGCCGACAGGGGGTGATGACAGATACGCAGTATTTT
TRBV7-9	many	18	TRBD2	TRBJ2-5	CASSPLLAGGLGTETQYF	TGTGCCAGCAGCCCCCTTCTAGCGGGGGGGCTTGGTACTGAGACCCAGTACTTC
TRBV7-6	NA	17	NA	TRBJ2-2	CASSTPKEGGTIGELFF	TGTGCCAGCAGCACCCCGAAGGAGGGCGGGACGATCGGGGAGCTGTTTTTT
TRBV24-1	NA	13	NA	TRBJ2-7	CATSRDAHYEQYF	TGTGCCACCAGCAGGGACGCCCACTACGAGCAGTACTTC
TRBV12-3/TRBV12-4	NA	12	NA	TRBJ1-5	CASSVGGQPQHF	TGTGCCAGCAGCGTCGGGGGACAGCCCCAGCATTTT
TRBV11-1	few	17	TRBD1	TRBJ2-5	CASSLGGATGDQETQYF	TGTGCCAGCAGCTTAGGGGGAGCGACAGGGGACCAAGAGACCCAGTACTTC
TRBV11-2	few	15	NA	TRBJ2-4	CASSATRRTENIQYF	TGTGCCAGCAGCGCGACGCGGAGGACAGAAAACATTCAGTACTTC
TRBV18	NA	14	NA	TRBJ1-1	CASSPPAGGTEAFF	TGTGCCAGCTCACCACCGGCCGGGGGCACTGAAGCTTTCTTT
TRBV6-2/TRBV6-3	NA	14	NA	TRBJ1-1	CASSYARLNTEAFF	TGTGCCAGCAGTTACGCCAGGCTGAACACTGAAGCTTTCTTT
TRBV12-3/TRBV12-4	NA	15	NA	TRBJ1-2	CASSSPPERREGYTF	TGTGCCAGCAGTTCGCCCCCTGAACGGAGGGAGGGCTACACCTTC
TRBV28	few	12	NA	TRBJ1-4	CASRTRGEKLFF	TGTGCCAGCAGGACGAGGGGTGAAAAACTGTTTTTT
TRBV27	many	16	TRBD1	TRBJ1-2	CASSSTVEGQGYGYTF	TGTGCCAGCAGTTCCACGGTAGAGGGACAGGGCTATGGCTACACCTTC
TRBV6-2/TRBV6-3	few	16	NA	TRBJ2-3	CASTSGGWSSTDTQYF	TGTGCCAGCACCTCCGGTGGGTGGTCTAGCACAGATACGCAGTATTTT
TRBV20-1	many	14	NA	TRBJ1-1	CSARPGGRNTEAFF	TGCAGTGCTAGGCCGGGGGGAAGGAACACTGAAGCTTTCTTT
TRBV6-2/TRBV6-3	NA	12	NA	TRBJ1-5	CASRVSNQPQHF	TGTGCCAGCAGGGTTTCCAATCAGCCCCAGCATTTT
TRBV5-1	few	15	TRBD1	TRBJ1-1	CASSLAGTGSTEAFF	TGCGCCAGCAGCTTGGCCGGGACAGGGAGCACTGAAGCTTTCTTT
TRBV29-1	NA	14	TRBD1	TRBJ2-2	CSAWTGANTGELFF	TGCAGCGCCTGGACAGGGGCGAACACCGGGGAGCTGTTTTTT
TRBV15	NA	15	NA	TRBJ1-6	CATSTIRTGSSPLHF	TGTGCCACCAGCACTATTAGGACCGGTAGTTCACCCCTCCACTTT
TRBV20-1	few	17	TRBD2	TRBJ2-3	CSATNPTSGDSTDTQYF	TGCAGTGCTACTAATCCGACTAGCGGGGATAGCACAGATACGCAGTATTTT
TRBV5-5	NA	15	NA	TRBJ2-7	CASSLVQGSSYEQYF	TGTGCCAGCAGCTTGGTTCAGGGGAGCTCCTACGAGCAGTACTTC
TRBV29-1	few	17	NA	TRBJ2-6	CSVGFQVTVAGANVLTF	TGCAGCGTTGGGTTCCAGGTCACAGTGGCTGGGGCCAACGTCCTGACTTTC
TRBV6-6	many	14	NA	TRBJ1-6	CASGRDFYNSPLHF	TGTGCCAGCGGACGGGACTTCTATAATTCACCCCTCCACTTT